Shown below are 28 T cell receptor beta chains from a single sample sequenced in a study of cytomegalovirus exposure and HLA in healthy donors. The PCR was carried out with 60 Vbeta primers and 13 Jbeta primers. Sequencing used immunoSEQ multiplex PCR; TCRdb keeps in-frame clones, though not all of them. There are some 52,000 clones in the sample; about three quarters occur only once, and roughly 9.2% lies in the top ten. Sequencing was carried out using PBMCs. The receptor set was obtained from a woman in her fifties or sixties in good health and CMV-seronegative.

The chain recombines TRBV4-1 with TRBJ2-3, with TRBD2 matching 8 bases. V lost 3 bases and J lost 3; bases outside the gene matches: 11. Germline CDR1 reads MGHRA; CDR2 reads YSYEKL. The CDR3 has 17 amino acids. The DNA for the CDR3 is TGCGCCAGCAGCCACGGACTAGCAGGGTTGGCTACAGATACGCAGTATTTT. Amino acid sequence: CASSHGLAGLATDTQYF.

The chain couples TRBV5-4 to TRBJ2-5, with 7 nucleotides matching TRBD2. The CDR3 runs to 14 residues. CDR1 SGHNT and CDR2 YYREEE come from the germline V gene (reference sequence). Germline trimming cut 4 bases from V and 2 bases from J; bases unmatched to any gene: 5. CDR3 sequence reads: CASSLPSGQETQYF. As DNA, the CDR3 is TGTGCCAGCAGCCTCCCTAGCGGTCAAGAGACCCAGTACTTC.

This clone has just one count. The chain links TRBV28 to TRBJ1-4; 11 bases match TRBD1. The V segment lost 5 bases and the J segment 6 bases; nucleotides outside the gene matches: 5. The CDR3 contains 15 residues. CDR1 and CDR2 (germline): MDHEN, SYDVKM. The CDR3 DNA sequence: TGTGCCAGCAGTAGACCGGGACAGGGGGATGAAAAACTGTTTTTT. Translating it yields CASSRPGQGDEKLFF.

This rearrangement joins TRBV7-3 to TRBJ2-3, with 8 bases identical to TRBD1. Germline trimming cut 5 bases from V and 6 bases from J; bases unmatched to any gene: 10. The CDR3 is 15 residues long. CDR1 SGHTA and CDR2 FQGTGA come from the germline V gene. CDR3 coding DNA: TGTGCCAGCAGCCCCCGGACAGGGAGTATGGATACGCAGTATTTT. It encodes CASSPRTGSMDTQYF. The whole variable domain, filled in from reference TRBV7-3 and TRBJ2-3, reads GAGVSQTPSNKVTEKGKYVELRCDPISGHTALYWYRQSLGQGPEFLIYFQGTGAADDSGLPNDRFFAVRPEGSVSTLKIQRTERGDSAVYLCASSPRTGSMDTQYFGPGTRLTVL.

The V gene is TRBV6-5, the J gene TRBJ2-5; 8 bases map to TRBD2. The V segment lost 0 bases and the J segment 7 bases; nucleotides outside the gene matches: 7. This CDR3 region has 15 residues. Germline V gene data show CDR1 as MNHEY and CDR2 as SVGAGI. The CDR3 region has the DNA TGTGCCAGCAGTTACTCGAACAGCGGGGGCGGGACCCAGTACTTC. It is translated as CASSYSNSGGGTQYF.

The chain carries TRBV5-8 and TRBJ2-5, with 8 bases aligning to TRBD1. The germline gives CDR1 SGHTS, CDR2 YDEGEE. This CDR3 spans 15 amino acids. The V and J ends lost 4 bases and 5 bases, in that order; junction bases with no gene match: 10. CDR3 protein: CASSAGTGLLETQYF. The CDR3 DNA reads TGTGCCAGCAGCGCCGGGACAGGCTTATTGGAGACCCAGTACTTC. The full variable domain, completed using reference TRBV5-8 and TRBJ2-5, is EAGVTQSPTHLIKTRGQQATLRCSPISGHTSVYWYQQALGLGLQFLLWYDEGEERNRGNFPPRFSGRQFPNYSSELNVNALELEDSALYLCASSAGTGLLETQYFGPGTRLLVL.

This chain joins TRBV6-6 and TRBJ2-3; TRBD2 aligns across 8 bases. V lost 6 bases, J lost 3 bases, and 2 bases stayed unmatched. There are 13 residues in the CDR3. CDR1 and CDR2 (germline): MNHNY, SVGAGI (reference sequence). The CDR3 DNA sequence: TGTGCCAGCAGATCGGGGGGGACAGATACGCAGTATTTT. It encodes CASRSGGTDTQYF.

The chain has TRBV11-2 and TRBJ2-7; the D gene is possibly TRBD2 (5 bases). The CDR3 is 13 residues long. V was cut by 5 bases and J by 2 bases, with 10 bases left in between. Germline CDR1 and CDR2: SGHAT and FQNNGV. The CDR3 sequence is CASSPGDAYEQYF. CDR3 nucleotides: TGTGCCAGCAGCCCCGGGGATGCCTACGAGCAGTACTTC.

The rearrangement joins TRBV27 to TRBJ2-1, with D tentatively TRBD1 (5 bases). Germline V CDR1 and CDR2: MNHEY, SMNVEV (reference sequence). There are 13 residues in the CDR3. Between the trimmed V and J ends, which lost 3 bases and 5 bases, there was a span of 8 bases. The CDR3 DNA reads TGTGCCAGCAGTTTGGGGCCAAACAATGAGCAGTTCTTC. Its translation: CASSLGPNNEQFF.

The chain is built from TRBV6-5 and TRBJ2-3; TRBD2 agrees at 10 bases. Germline V gene lookup returns CDR1 MNHEY and CDR2 SVGAGI. This CDR3 comprises 15 residues. V trimming: 6 bases; J trimming: 6 bases; junction bases outside the gene matches: 9. CDR3 nucleotides: TGTGCCAGCAGCCTCGGGATAGCGGGAGGCGATACGCAGTATTTT. Translating gives CASSLGIAGGDTQYF.

The chain combines TRBV5-1 with TRBJ2-7; 7 positions match TRBD1. CDR3 size: 15 residues. J gave up 0 bases and V 0 bases, and 3 bases lay outside the gene matches. Per the germline V gene, CDR1 is SGHRS and CDR2 is YFSETQ. The CDR3 DNA reads TGCGCCAGCAGCTTGGGGGACAGCCTCTCCTACGAGCAGTACTTC. Protein product: CASSLGDSLSYEQYF.

The chain uses TRBV9 and TRBJ2-2; 7 nucleotides align to TRBD2. The CDR3 runs 16 residues. The V and J ends lost 2 bases and 5 bases, in that order; junction bases with no gene match: 9. CDR1 and CDR2 from the germline V gene are SGDLS and YYNGEE. The CDR3 sequence is CASSVDSGGWTGELFF. The DNA for the CDR3 is TGTGCCAGCAGCGTGGATTCGGGGGGTTGGACCGGGGAGCTGTTTTTT.

There are a few counts of this clone. The chain couples TRBV7-3 to TRBJ1-1; 7 bases map to TRBD1. This CDR3 spans 13 amino acids. The junction had 0 bases not matched to a gene; V was cut back by 2 bases and J by 3 bases. The germline V gene has CDR1 SGHTA and CDR2 FQGTGA. The CDR3 here is CASSLDRDTEAFF. Written as DNA, the CDR3 is TGTGCCAGCAGCTTAGACAGGGACACTGAAGCTTTCTTT.

The rearrangement links TRBV5-8 to TRBJ2-7; no reliable D call. Germline CDR1 reads SGHTS; CDR2 reads YDEGEE. The ends were cut back, 1 base at V and 6 bases at J, with 8 bases in the middle. This CDR3 comprises 12 residues. CDR3 in amino acids: CASSLRLGEQYF. The CDR3 DNA reads as TGTGCCAGCAGCTTGCGTCTAGGCGAGCAGTACTTC.

This clone was recorded a few times. The chain recombines TRBV5-1 with TRBJ1-1; maybe TRBD1 (5 bases). V lost 4 bases and J 3 bases, leaving 10 bases between the germline ends. The CDR3 has 13 residues. CDR1 is SGHRS, CDR2 YFSETQ, per germline. The CDR3 spells CASSGTQDTEAFF. In nucleotides, the CDR3 is TGCGCCAGCAGCGGAACACAGGACACTGAAGCTTTCTTT.

The rearrangement joins TRBV5-1 to TRBJ2-3, with 7 bases lining up with TRBD1. After removal of 0 bases from V and 5 bases from J, the junction contained 3 bases not matched to a gene. The CDR3 spans 14 residues. Per the germline V gene, CDR1 is SGHRS and CDR2 is YFSETQ. In DNA form, the CDR3 reads TGCGCCAGCAGCTTGGACACAGGGGAAGATACGCAGTATTTT. This encodes CASSLDTGEDTQYF.

For this clone: Mismatch with germline at one junction end may stem from a read error. The rearrangement joins TRBV7-9 to TRBJ2-1, with a weak D call TRBD2 (6 bases). The CDR3 has 11 residues. Per germline, CDR1 SEHNR and CDR2 FQNEAQ (reference sequence). The CDR3, as DNA: TGTACCAGTGGGGGGTACAATGAGCAGTTCTTC. Translation: CTSGGYNEQFF.

This clone was detected only a few times. This chain joins TRBV10-2 and TRBJ2-1; a possible D gene is TRBD2 (6 bases). CDR3 size: 14 residues. Between the trimmed V and J ends, which lost 6 bases and 2 bases, there was a span of 11 bases. Germline values: CDR1 WSHSY, CDR2 SAAADI. CDR3 amino acids: CASRGSGPYNEQFF. The CDR3 DNA sequence: TGCGCCAGCAGGGGAAGCGGGCCCTACAATGAGCAGTTCTTC.

This clone was seen a handful of times. The chain combines TRBV7-9 with TRBJ2-4; D may be TRBD1 (6 bases). The CDR3 loop spans 14 amino acids. Trimming took 1 base from V and 6 from J, leaving 10 bases between them. Per the germline V gene, CDR1 is SEHNR and CDR2 is FQNEAQ (reference sequence). CDR3: CASSLDDRPNIQYF. The DNA for the CDR3 is TGTGCCAGCAGCTTAGACGACAGGCCAAACATTCAGTACTTC.

The chain joins TRBV19 to TRBJ2-1; perhaps TRBD2 as D (6 bases). Germline values: CDR1 LNHDA, CDR2 SQIVND (reference sequence). V was trimmed by 10 bases and J by 8 bases, leaving 18 bases between them. CDR3 size: 13 residues. The CDR3 DNA reads TGTGCCACTCGGCGCGGGATCTTAGATGAGCAGTTCTTC. It is translated as CATRRGILDEQFF.

The chain links TRBV30 to TRBJ1-2; D not resolved. There are 13 residues in the CDR3. CDR1 is GTSNPN, CDR2 SVGIG, per germline (reference sequence). V gave up 5 bases and J gave up 3 bases, with 13 bases separating them. Here the CDR3 DNA reads TGTGCCTGGGGGAGGGATCCCCACTATGGCTACACCTTC. This translates into CAWGRDPHYGYTF.

This clone came up a few times. This chain uses TRBV6-5 with TRBJ1-2; possibly TRBD1 for D (6 bases). V was clipped by 6 bases and J by 0 bases, with 8 bases between them. Germline-derived CDR1 and CDR2 are MNHEY and SVGAGI. This CDR3 contains 13 residues. The CDR3 DNA follows: TGTGCCAGCAGAGGGGGATCTAACTATGGCTACACCTTC. As protein: CASRGGSNYGYTF.

This sequence joins TRBV7-9 and TRBJ2-2, with TRBD1 matching over 11 bases. In germline, CDR1 is SEHNR, CDR2 FQNEAQ (reference sequence). The CDR3 has 16 residues. With 7 bases clipped from V and 4 bases from J, the junction kept 8 bases outside the gene matches. The CDR3 coding sequence is TGTGCCAGCATCCTCTCCGGGACAGGGGGCACCGGGGAGCTGTTTTTT. The encoded protein is CASILSGTGGTGELFF.

The CDR3 protein is CASRSGTGSDEQYF. The CDR3 DNA follows: TGTGCCAGCAGGTCCGGGACAGGGAGCGACGAGCAGTACTTC. The chain joins TRBV6-1 to TRBJ2-7, with 9 bases matching TRBD1. CDR1 is MNHNS, CDR2 SASEGT, per germline. The CDR3 consists of 14 residues. V lost 6 bases to trimming and J lost 5 bases; unmatched junction nucleotides: 8.

This chain connects TRBV18 to TRBJ2-1; D unresolved. Trimming shortened V by 2 bases and J by 5 bases, and 7 bases separated the two germline ends. The CDR3 covers 13 residues. Germline CDR1 is KGHSH and CDR2 is LQKENI. The CDR3 DNA reads TGTGCCAGCTCACCATCACAGAACAATGAGCAGTTCTTC. It yields the protein CASSPSQNNEQFF.

The V and J genes are TRBV2 and TRBJ2-7; TRBD1 aligns across 9 bases. Germline V CDR1 and CDR2: SNHLY, FYNNEI. This CDR3 contains 16 residues. V lost 4 bases, J lost 1 base, and 8 bases stayed unmatched. This CDR3 is CASSVGPGQGSYEQYF. CDR3 coding DNA: TGTGCCAGCAGTGTAGGGCCGGGACAGGGATCCTACGAGCAGTACTTC.

The CDR3 reads CASSILQRGGNEQFF. CDR3 DNA: TGTGCCAGTAGTATACTTCAGCGGGGGGGCAATGAGCAGTTCTTC. V usage is TRBV19 and J usage is TRBJ2-1; 10 positions match TRBD2. V lost 2 bases, J lost 6 bases, and 4 bases stayed unmatched. The CDR3 runs to 15 residues. The germline V gene has CDR1 LNHDA and CDR2 SQIVND (reference sequence).

The rearrangement links TRBV28 to TRBJ1-2; maybe TRBD1 (5 bases). CDR1 and CDR2 from the germline V gene are MDHEN and SYDVKM. Trimming stripped 8 bases from V and 0 bases from J, with 7 bases between. CDR3 size: 12 residues. The CDR3 here is CASGGANYGYTF. The CDR3 DNA follows: TGTGCCAGCGGAGGGGCTAACTATGGCTACACCTTC.